The 8 T cell receptor beta chains below come from one sample, sequenced in a study of blood T cells in healthy people across ages. Together with a sample-barcoded 5' primer, a J-beta primer mix was included in a second PCR lasting about 6 to 11 cycles. TCRdb redid the calling of the 5' RACE reads with MiXCR, one entry per CDR3 protein. The table includes some 930,000 distinct CDR3 sequences, almost 30% detected once. This sample was shared with a second study, whose subject was T cells of mothers and their children.

Specimen: blood. These receptors were obtained from a woman in her 40s in good health.

The chain joins TRBV5-1 to TRBJ2-5, with D perhaps given as TRBD1 or TRBD2 (5 bases each). The V gene's germline CDR1 is SGHRS and CDR2 YFSETQ. There are 14 residues in the CDR3. Trimming removed 4 bases from V and 11 bases from J, with 21 bases in between. CDR3 in amino acids: CASSPGDQLYGQYF. Here the CDR3 DNA reads TGCGCCAGCAGCCCCGGGGACCAACTCTACGGGCAGTACTTC. The full variable domain, in which reference TRBV5-1 and TRBJ2-5 provide the parts outside the CDR3, is KAGVTQTPRYLIKTRGQQVTLSCSPISGHRSVSWYQQTPGQGLQFLFEYFSETQRNKGNFPGRFSGRQFSNSRSEMNVSTLELGDSALYLCASSPGDQLYGQYFGPGTRLLVL.

This clonotype was counted a few times. The chain uses TRBV5-1 and TRBJ2-1, with 7 bases aligning to TRBD1. The CDR3 spans 15 residues. The V segment lost 4 bases and the J segment 3 bases; nucleotides outside the gene matches: 7. Per the germline V gene, CDR1 is SGHRS and CDR2 is YFSETQ. CDR3 in amino acids: CASSRIGQDYNEQFF. The CDR3 DNA sequence: TGCGCCAGCAGCCGGATCGGACAGGACTACAATGAGCAGTTCTTC.

This clonotype appeared once. This chain links TRBV2 with TRBJ2-1; tentatively, D is TRBD1 (5 bases). The germline V gene encodes CDR1 SNHLY and CDR2 FYNNEI. This CDR3 spans 10 amino acids. Between the trimmed V and J ends, which lost 5 bases and 10 bases, there was a span of 6 bases. CDR3 DNA sequence: TGTGCCAGCAGTTGGACAGAGCAGTTCTTC. Translated: CASSWTEQFF. Full variable domain (remainder filled in from reference TRBV2 and TRBJ2-1): EPEVTQTPSHQVTQMGQEVILRCVPISNHLYFYWYRQILGQKVEFLVSFYNNEISEKSEIFDDQFSVERPDGSNFTLKIRSTKLEDSAMYFCASSWTEQFFGPGTRLTVL.

This clonotype was seen repeatedly, ten times or more. The gene calls are TRBV28 and TRBJ2-7, with D perhaps matching TRBD1 (6 bases). This CDR3 has 15 residues. V was shortened by 6 bases and J by 0 bases, with 15 bases between the two germline ends. The germline gives CDR1 MDHEN, CDR2 SYDVKM. Here the CDR3 reads CASRVEQGRSYEQYF. The CDR3 nucleotides are TGTGCCAGCAGGGTGGAACAGGGTCGCTCCTACGAGCAGTACTTC.

The J gene is TRBJ2-3, the V gene TRBV5-6; TRBD1 matches 7 bases. CDR1 SGHDT and CDR2 YYEEEE come from the germline V gene. The CDR3 loop spans 15 amino acids. V shed 1 base, J shed 4 bases, and the junction held 6 bases outside the gene matches. CDR3 nucleotides: TGTGCCAGCAGCTTGAGGCAGGGGGTCGCAGATACGCAGTATTTT. Protein product: CASSLRQGVADTQYF. Using reference TRBV5-6 and TRBJ2-3 for the parts outside the CDR3, the full variable domain is DAGVTQSPTHLIKTRGQQVTLRCSPKSGHDTVSWYQQALGQGPQFIFQYYEEEERQRGNFPDRFSGHQFPNYSSELNVNALLLGDSALYLCASSLRQGVADTQYFGPGTRLTVL.

The chain uses TRBV14 and TRBJ1-1; possibly TRBD1 for D (6 bases). CDR1 SGHDN and CDR2 FVKESK come from the germline V gene. V gave up 4 bases and J gave up 7 bases, with 13 bases separating them. CDR3 length: 13 residues. As DNA, the CDR3 is TGTGCCAGCAGCCCCCAACCCAGGGGTGAAGCTTTCTTT. This encodes CASSPQPRGEAFF.

This clonotype was detected only a few times. The chain links TRBV19 to TRBJ1-2, with D possibly being TRBD1 (6 bases). The CDR3 runs to 13 residues. CDR1 is LNHDA and CDR2 is SQIVND in the germline V gene (reference sequence). As DNA, the CDR3 is TGTGTCAGCAGTGGACAGTTAAACTATGGCTACACCTTC. Residues: CVSSGQLNYGYTF. The complete variable domain, with remaining parts taken from reference TRBV19 and TRBJ1-2, reads DGGITQSPKYLFRKEGQNVTLSCEQNLNHDAMYWYRQDPGQGLRLIYYSQIVNDFQKGDIAEGYSVSREKKESFPLTVTSAQKNPTAFYLCVSSGQLNYGYTFGSGTRLTVV.

This clonotype has a count of ten or more. The V call is TRBV9, the J call TRBJ2-1, with D maybe TRBD1 (6 bases). Between the trimmed V and J ends, which lost 6 bases and 10 bases, there was a span of 17 bases. Germline V gene data show CDR1 as SGDLS and CDR2 as YYNGEE. The CDR3 covers 13 residues. CDR3 sequence (DNA): TGTGCCAGCAATCAGGACAGCTTTGGGGAGCAGTTCTTC. The encoded protein is CASNQDSFGEQFF.